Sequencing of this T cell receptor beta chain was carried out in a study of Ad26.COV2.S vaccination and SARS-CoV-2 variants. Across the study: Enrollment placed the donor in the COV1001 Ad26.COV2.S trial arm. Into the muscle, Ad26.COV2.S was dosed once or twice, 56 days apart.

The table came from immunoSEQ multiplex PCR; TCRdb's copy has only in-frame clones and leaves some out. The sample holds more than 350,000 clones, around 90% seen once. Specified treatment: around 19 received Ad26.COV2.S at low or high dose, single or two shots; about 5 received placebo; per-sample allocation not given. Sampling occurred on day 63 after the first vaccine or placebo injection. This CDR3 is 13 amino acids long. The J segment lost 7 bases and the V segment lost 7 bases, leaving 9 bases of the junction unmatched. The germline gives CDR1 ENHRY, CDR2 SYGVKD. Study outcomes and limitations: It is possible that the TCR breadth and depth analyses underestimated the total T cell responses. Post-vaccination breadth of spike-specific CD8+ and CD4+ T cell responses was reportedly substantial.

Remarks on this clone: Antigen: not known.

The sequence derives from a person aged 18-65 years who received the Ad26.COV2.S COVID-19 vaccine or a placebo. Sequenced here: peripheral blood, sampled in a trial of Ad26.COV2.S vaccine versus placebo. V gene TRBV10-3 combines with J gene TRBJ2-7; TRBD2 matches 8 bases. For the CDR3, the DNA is TGTGCCATCAACACTATGGGCGGGAGGGAGCAGTACTTC. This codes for CAINTMGGREQYF.